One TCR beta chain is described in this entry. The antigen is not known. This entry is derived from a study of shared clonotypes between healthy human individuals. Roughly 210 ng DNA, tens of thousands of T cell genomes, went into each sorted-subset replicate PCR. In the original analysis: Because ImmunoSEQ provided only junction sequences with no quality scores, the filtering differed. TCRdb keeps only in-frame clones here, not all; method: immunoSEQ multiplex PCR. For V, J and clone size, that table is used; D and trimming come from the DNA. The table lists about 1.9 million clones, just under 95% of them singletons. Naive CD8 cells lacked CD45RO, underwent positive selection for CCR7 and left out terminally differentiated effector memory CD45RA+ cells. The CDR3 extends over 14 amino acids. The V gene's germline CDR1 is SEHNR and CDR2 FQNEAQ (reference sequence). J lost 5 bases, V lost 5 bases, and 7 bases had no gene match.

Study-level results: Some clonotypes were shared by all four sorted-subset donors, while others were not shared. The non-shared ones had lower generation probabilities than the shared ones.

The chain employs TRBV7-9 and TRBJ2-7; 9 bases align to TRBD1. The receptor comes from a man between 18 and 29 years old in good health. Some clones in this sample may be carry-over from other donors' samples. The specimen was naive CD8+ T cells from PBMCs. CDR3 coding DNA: TGTGCCAGCAGCGCCCGGGACAGGGTCCACGAGCAGTACTTC. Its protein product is CASSARDRVHEQYF. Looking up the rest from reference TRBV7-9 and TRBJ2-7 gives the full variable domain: DTGVSQNPRHKITKRGQNVTFRCDPISEHNRLYWYRQTLGQGPEFLTYFQNEAQLEKSRLLSDRFSAERPKGSFSTLEIQRTEQGDSAMYLCASSARDRVHEQYFGPGTRLTVT.